These 6 T cell receptor beta chains originate from one sample sequenced in a study of cytomegalovirus exposure and HLA in healthy donors. PCR was performed using 60 Vbeta and 13 Jbeta primers. Sequenced by immunoSEQ multiplex PCR; TCRdb stores in-frame clones only, minus some. In all, the sample yields 90,000 to 130,000 clones. Sequencing was carried out using PBMCs. The receptors shown here come from a man in his thirties or forties in good health and CMV-seronegative.

The V call is TRBV6-5, the J call TRBJ2-7; 10 nucleotides align to TRBD1. Germline loops: CDR1 MNHEY, CDR2 SVGAGI. This CDR3 has 16 residues. J was trimmed by 6 bases and V by 2 bases; bases with no gene match: 10. The CDR3 DNA reads as TGTGCCAGCAGTTACCCCGGGACAGGGGAACGGGTCGAGCAGTACTTC. This gives the protein CASSYPGTGERVEQYF.

The rearrangement uses TRBV2 and TRBJ1-6, with D tentatively TRBD1 (6 bases). This CDR3 spans 15 amino acids. Germline V gives CDR1 SNHLY, CDR2 FYNNEI. V lost 6 bases and J lost 7, with 16 bases in between. The CDR3 is CASRPGGAENSPLHF. The CDR3 DNA follows: TGTGCCAGCAGACCGGGGGGGGCAGAAAATTCACCCCTCCACTTT.

The chain combines TRBV28 with TRBJ1-5; TRBD1 agrees at 7 bases. Per germline, CDR1 MDHEN and CDR2 SYDVKM. The CDR3 runs to 15 residues. Unmatched junction bases numbered 7, after V lost 5 bases and J lost 3 bases. The CDR3 region has the DNA TGTGCCAGCAGTCCTTCGACAGGGTACAATCAGCCCCAGCATTTT. This translates into CASSPSTGYNQPQHF.

The chain has TRBV4-1 and TRBJ1-1; possible D gene TRBD1, 6 bases. Trimming cost V 2 bases and J 5 bases, with 18 bases left between them. The CDR3 loop spans 16 amino acids. The germline CDR1 and CDR2 sequences are MGHRA and YSYEKL. Here the CDR3 DNA reads TGCGCCAGCAGCCAATCCGGCGGGAGGGGGGCGACTGAAGCTTTCTTT. It encodes CASSQSGGRGATEAFF.

The chain recombines TRBV5-8 with TRBJ1-1; D is perhaps TRBD1 (5 bases). Germline V gene sequence: CDR1 SGHTS, CDR2 YDEGEE. The CDR3 sequence is 14 residues long. Trimming shortened V by 3 bases and J by 1 base, and 10 bases separated the two germline ends. As DNA, the CDR3 is TGTGCCAGCAGCTACGACAGAGCGAACACTGAAGCTTTCTTT. Amino acid sequence: CASSYDRANTEAFF.

The chain carries TRBV30 and TRBJ1-6; a possible D gene is TRBD1 (6 bases). Trimming took 4 bases from V and 10 from J, leaving 14 bases between them. The CDR3 is made up of 13 amino acids. Germline V gene sequence: CDR1 GTSNPN, CDR2 SVGIG (reference sequence). CDR3 residues: CAWISGEGSPLHF. Here the CDR3 DNA reads TGTGCCTGGATTTCAGGGGAAGGATCACCCCTCCACTTT.